This T cell receptor beta chain was profiled in a study of Ad26.COV2.S vaccination and SARS-CoV-2 variants. Study-wide background: The donor was enrolled in the Ad26.COV2.S arm of the COV1001 trial. Ad26.COV2.S given intramuscularly, once or twice 56 days apart.

Treatment noted: around 19 received Ad26.COV2.S at low or high dose, single or two shots; about 5 received placebo; per-sample allocation not given. Specimens were obtained on day 63 following the first vaccine or placebo injection. About this clone: Its target is unknown.

Findings and caveats of the study: From the TCR breadth and depth analyses, total T cell responses may have been underestimated.

The repertoire was sequenced with immunoSEQ multiplex PCR; TCRdb's copy has only in-frame clones and lacks some. The profile shows fewer than 500,000 clones, roughly 90% of them singletons. The junction had 3 bases not matched to a gene; V was cut back by 5 bases and J by 10 bases. This CDR3 region has 14 residues. Germline V gives CDR1 MDHEN, CDR2 SYDVKM. The sample in question was peripheral blood, obtained in a trial of Ad26.COV2.S vaccine versus placebo. V usage is TRBV28 and J usage is TRBJ2-1; 15 nucleotides line up with TRBD2. The TCR sequence derives from a person aged 18 to 65 who received the Ad26.COV2.S COVID-19 vaccine or a placebo. CDR3 nucleotides: TGTGCCAGCAGTGGGACTAGCGGGAGGAACGAGCAGTTCTTC. Translation gives CASSGTSGRNEQFF.